Below, 29 T cell receptor beta chains from the same sample are listed, as sequenced in a study of PD-1 blockade in classical Hodgkin lymphoma. Profiled with immunoSEQ multiplex PCR; TCRdb holds only in-frame clones, not every one. The data hold roughly 32,000 clones, with approximately 80% observed a single time. All trial patients relapsed after autologous stem cell transplantation. Here the sequenced sample was peripheral blood mononuclear cells (PBMCs), taken at baseline. These receptors were taken from a human donor with classical Hodgkin lymphoma.

In its sample, this clone was seen a few times. The rearrangement uses TRBV5-1 and TRBJ1-4; maybe TRBD1 (6 bases). Germline CDR1 SGHRS, CDR2 YFSETQ. The CDR3 sequence is 15 residues long. Deletions cut 0 bases from V and 6 bases from J, with 12 bases between. The CDR3 protein is CASSLAVGGDEKLFF. CDR3 sequence (DNA): TGCGCCAGCAGCTTGGCCGTAGGGGGGGATGAAAAACTGTTTTTT.

The chain is built from TRBV2 and TRBJ2-1; TRBD1 agrees at 7 bases. CDR1 and CDR2 (germline): SNHLY, FYNNEI. Trimming removed 6 bases from V and 5 bases from J; junction bases left unmatched: 4. The CDR3 consists of 13 residues. In nucleotides, the CDR3 is TGTGCCAGCAGGACTGGACAGGACAATGAGCAGTTCTTC. It encodes CASRTGQDNEQFF.

The CDR3 region has the DNA TGTGCCAGTAGTCCCGGGACAGGGGCAAACTACGAGCAGTACTTC. Translated: CASSPGTGANYEQYF. V gene TRBV19 combines with J gene TRBJ2-7; 10 bases align to TRBD1. The length of the CDR3 is 15 residues. The V gene's germline CDR1 is LNHDA and CDR2 SQIVND (reference sequence). V shed 5 bases and J 3 bases; nucleotides not matched to a gene: 7.

This sequence joins TRBV19 and TRBJ2-5; 11 nucleotides agree with TRBD1. With V trimmed by 8 bases and J by 4 bases, 3 bases remained unmatched. Germline CDR1 LNHDA, CDR2 SQIVND (reference sequence). CDR3 length: 13 residues. The CDR3 DNA sequence: TGTGCCAGTCGGGACAGGGGGTTAGAGACCCAGTACTTC. It encodes CASRDRGLETQYF.

This rearrangement joins TRBV6-5 to TRBJ1-1, with D possibly being TRBD1 (5 bases). Germline CDR1 reads MNHEY; CDR2 reads SVGAGI. Deletions cut 5 bases from V and 1 base from J, with 11 bases between. This CDR3 contains 14 residues. CDR3 in amino acids: CASSARTGNTEAFF. The CDR3 nucleotides are TGTGCCAGCAGTGCACGAACAGGGAACACTGAAGCTTTCTTT.

A single count supports this clone. The V and J genes are TRBV7-3 and TRBJ1-6; maybe TRBD1 (5 bases). This CDR3 contains 18 residues. The germline V gene encodes CDR1 SGHTA and CDR2 FQGTGA. V was cut by 5 bases and J by 0 bases, with 17 bases left in between. The CDR3 is CASSPSPRGSSYNSPLHF. CDR3 in DNA: TGTGCCAGCAGCCCAAGCCCCCGGGGCAGCTCCTATAATTCACCCCTCCACTTT.

V gene TRBV13 combines with J gene TRBJ1-1; no clear D gene. The CDR3 has 15 amino acids. CDR1 is PRHDT and CDR2 is FYEKMQ in the germline V gene (reference sequence). Deletions cut 2 bases from V and 1 base from J, with 11 bases between. DNA of the CDR3: TGTGCCAGCAGCTTAAACCCGACACAGAACACTGAAGCTTTCTTT. It is translated as CASSLNPTQNTEAFF.

This clone was seen only a few times. The V gene is TRBV7-6, the J gene TRBJ1-1; no clear D. V was shortened by 6 bases and J by 6 bases, with 14 bases between the two germline ends. The CDR3 covers 13 residues. Germline V gene sequence: CDR1 SGHVS, CDR2 FNYEAQ. This CDR3 is CASSRAGSAEAFF. CDR3 DNA sequence: TGTGCCAGCAGTAGGGCCGGGAGCGCTGAAGCTTTCTTT.

This sequence joins TRBV29-1 and TRBJ2-3, with D perhaps matching TRBD1 (5 bases). The germline V gene encodes CDR1 SQVTM and CDR2 ANQGSEA. CDR3 size: 14 residues. The V end was cut by 7 bases, the J end by 5 bases, with 19 bases between. DNA of the CDR3: TGCAGCGCCGGCCAGGGTTGGCTCGTAGATACGCAGTATTTT. Amino acid sequence: CSAGQGWLVDTQYF.

This chain joins TRBV5-1 and TRBJ2-1; possibly TRBD1 or TRBD2 for D (5 bases each). This CDR3 region has 15 residues. Germline V gene lookup returns CDR1 SGHRS and CDR2 YFSETQ. V was trimmed by 0 bases and J by 7 bases, leaving 14 bases between them. This CDR3 is CASSLGDQGRNEQFF. CDR3 DNA sequence: TGCGCCAGCAGCTTGGGGGACCAGGGAAGAAATGAGCAGTTCTTC.

This clone has only one observation. This chain connects TRBV7-6 to TRBJ1-1, with D perhaps TRBD1 (6 bases). Germline-derived CDR1 and CDR2 are SGHVS and FNYEAQ. V lost 4 bases to trimming and J lost 5 bases, with 14 bases between them. The CDR3 length is 14 residues. CDR3 protein: CASSSLQGGTEAFF. DNA of the CDR3: TGTGCCAGCAGCTCGCTACAGGGAGGAACTGAAGCTTTCTTT.

The gene calls are TRBV6-5 and TRBJ1-1; maybe TRBD1 (5 bases). The V end lost 6 bases, the J end lost 4 bases, and 9 bases lay between the germline ends. The CDR3 loop spans 12 amino acids. CDR1 MNHEY and CDR2 SVGAGI come from the germline V gene. CDR3 residues: CASRGGGTEAFF. As DNA, the CDR3 is TGTGCCAGCAGAGGTGGGGGCACTGAAGCTTTCTTT.

J is TRBJ1-5 and V is TRBV9; possibly TRBD1 for D (6 bases). CDR1 and CDR2 from the germline V gene are SGDLS and YYNGEE. This CDR3 is 18 amino acids long. V shed 0 bases and J shed 2 bases, with 18 bases lying between them. CDR3: CASSVGKLGALGNQPQHF. As DNA, the CDR3 is TGTGCCAGCAGCGTAGGAAAATTGGGGGCGCTGGGCAATCAGCCCCAGCATTTT. Combining the CDR3 with reference TRBV9 and TRBJ1-5 gives the whole variable domain DSGVTQTPKHLITATGQRVTLRCSPRSGDLSVYWYQQSLDQGLQFLIQYYNGEERAKGNILERFSAQQFPDLHSELNLSSLELGDSALYFCASSVGKLGALGNQPQHFGDGTRLSIL.

The chain has TRBV4-1 and TRBJ2-7, with D perhaps being TRBD1 or TRBD2 (6 bases each). Trimming cost V 0 bases and J 7 bases, with 22 bases left between them. Germline assignment: CDR1 MGHRA and CDR2 YSYEKL. This CDR3 has 17 amino acids. CDR3 in amino acids: CASSQDPRGGTTGEQYF. CDR3 nucleotide sequence: TGCGCCAGCAGCCAAGATCCCAGGGGAGGAACTACGGGGGAGCAGTACTTC.

This clone was picked up one time. CDR3 region: CASSPSGTGSGNTIYF. The CDR3 region has the DNA TGTGCCAGCAGCCCGTCCGGGACAGGGTCTGGAAACACCATATATTTT. The chain recombines TRBV7-9 with TRBJ1-3; TRBD1 matches at 9 bases. Germline V CDR1 and CDR2: SEHNR, FQNEAQ (reference sequence). The CDR3 is 16 residues long. Unmatched junction bases numbered 6, after V lost 5 bases and J lost 1 base.

The gene calls are TRBV19 and TRBJ1-5, with D maybe TRBD1 (5 bases). Germline CDR1 reads LNHDA; CDR2 reads SQIVND (reference sequence). The CDR3 covers 16 residues. The V gene lost 5 bases and the J gene lost 6 bases, with 20 bases spanning the gap. CDR3 sequence reads: CASSPSLGGALQPQHF. The CDR3 DNA reads TGTGCCAGTAGTCCTTCACTCGGCGGGGCCCTTCAGCCCCAGCATTTT.

V gene TRBV23-1 combines with J gene TRBJ2-5; D ambiguous. TRBV23-1 qualifies as an ORF whose function is uncertain. There are 15 residues in the CDR3. Trimming removed 8 bases from V and 4 bases from J, with 20 bases in between. The CDR3 sequence is CASGSLPNPPETQYF. The CDR3 DNA reads as TGCGCCAGCGGTTCCCTGCCCAACCCCCCAGAGACCCAGTACTTC.

This chain joins TRBV4-2 and TRBJ1-2; TRBD1 might be the D (5 bases). The V and J ends lost 1 base and 1 base respectively, with 10 bases between them. Germline V gives CDR1 LGHNA, CDR2 YNFKEQ. The CDR3 spans 15 residues. The CDR3 coding sequence is TGTGCCAGCAGCCAAGCGGGGGGAAATAACTATGGCTACACCTTC. Its translation: CASSQAGGNNYGYTF.

In its sample, this clone was seen a few times. The V call is TRBV7-8, the J call TRBJ2-7, with D tentatively TRBD1 (5 bases). Between the trimmed V and J ends, which lost 4 bases and 2 bases, there was a span of 12 bases. The CDR3 is made up of 14 amino acids. Looked up from germline, CDR1 is SGHVS and CDR2 is FQNEAQ. The DNA for the CDR3 is TGTGCCAGCAGCTACGACAGAAAAACCTACGAGCAGTACTTC. Encoded protein: CASSYDRKTYEQYF. The variable domain in full, completed from reference TRBV7-8 and TRBJ2-7, reads GAGVSQSPRYKVAKRGQDVALRCDPISGHVSLFWYQQALGQGPEFLTYFQNEAQLDKSGLPSDRFFAERPEGSVSTLKIQRTQQEDSAVYLCASSYDRKTYEQYFGPGTRLTVT.

This clone was found once. The CDR3 sequence is CASSYSLTLADTQYF. CDR3 sequence (DNA): TGTGCCAGCAGTTACTCGTTAACTTTGGCAGATACGCAGTATTTT. The chain has TRBV6-5 and TRBJ2-3; no clear D gene. Germline-derived CDR1 and CDR2 are MNHEY and SVGAGI. The CDR3 runs to 15 residues. The germline V and J ends were trimmed by 0 bases and 4 bases, with 11 bases remaining between them.

The chain joins TRBV7-6 to TRBJ2-3, with D possibly matching TRBD2 (5 bases). Per germline, CDR1 SGHVS and CDR2 FNYEAQ. The CDR3 is 15 amino acids. V gave up 1 base and J gave up 2 bases, with 10 bases separating them. CDR3 sequence: CASSLVLRDTDTQYF. For the CDR3, the DNA is TGTGCCAGCAGCTTAGTCCTACGGGACACAGATACGCAGTATTTT.

Judged by abundance, this clone is medium-sized. This rearrangement joins TRBV28 to TRBJ1-6; the match to TRBD1 covers 9 bases. Germline V gives CDR1 MDHEN, CDR2 SYDVKM. After removal of 6 bases from V and 9 bases from J, the junction contained 6 bases not matched to a gene. CDR3 size: 14 residues. Here the CDR3 DNA reads TGTGCCAGCAGACCAGACAGGGGGAGTTCACCCCTCCACTTT. Protein sequence: CASRPDRGSSPLHF.

This chain uses TRBV5-1 with TRBJ1-2, with D unresolved. CDR1 and CDR2 from the germline V gene are SGHRS and YFSETQ. The V end lost 0 bases, the J end lost 3 bases, and 15 bases lay between the germline ends. The CDR3 is 16 amino acids. CDR3 nucleotide sequence: TGCGCCAGCAGCTTGGCTGAAGGGAGTCGAGACTATGGCTACACCTTC. It translates to CASSLAEGSRDYGYTF.

The chain is built from TRBV29-1 and TRBJ1-2, with a tentative D call TRBD1 (6 bases). Germline CDR1 reads SQVTM; CDR2 reads ANQGSEA. V was pared by 7 bases and J by 5 bases, with 14 bases between. This CDR3 has 12 residues. Here the CDR3 reads CSAAGTFYGYTF. CDR3 coding DNA: TGCAGCGCCGCCGGGACATTTTATGGCTACACCTTC.

This rearrangement joins TRBV7-2 to TRBJ2-7, with D maybe TRBD2 (5 bases). Germline V CDR1 and CDR2: SGHTA, FQGNSA. The length of the CDR3 is 15 residues. V dropped 1 base and J dropped 3 bases, with 13 bases sitting between them. CDR3 in amino acids: CASSLGPDWSYEQYF. CDR3 coding DNA: TGTGCCAGCAGCTTAGGCCCGGACTGGAGCTACGAGCAGTACTTC.

By sample fraction, this clone is medium-sized. V is TRBV27 and J is TRBJ1-2; 8 bases are shared with TRBD1. The J segment lost 1 base and the V segment lost 2 bases, leaving 12 bases of the junction unmatched. CDR3 size: 18 residues. From germline, CDR1 is MNHEY and CDR2 SMNVEV (reference sequence). The CDR3 coding sequence is TGTGCCAGCAGTTTAGTGGGGGGAGGCAGGGGGCTTAACTATGGCTACACCTTC. Encoded protein: CASSLVGGGRGLNYGYTF.

The chain carries TRBV11-3 and TRBJ1-2; no firm D call. This CDR3 spans 13 amino acids. Trimming left V 5 bases short and J 1 base short, with 8 bases between. The germline V gene encodes CDR1 SGHNT and CDR2 YENEEA. CDR3 coding DNA: TGTGCCAGCAGCCGAACGGTTAACTATGGCTACACCTTC. Amino acid sequence: CASSRTVNYGYTF.

This clone was seen only once. V and J are TRBV6-5 and TRBJ2-7; TRBD1 is a possible D gene (6 bases). Germline V CDR1 and CDR2: MNHEY, SVGAGI. CDR3 length equals 13 residues. Deletions cut 5 bases from V and 2 bases from J, with 10 bases between. CDR3 DNA: TGTGCCAGCAGTCCGGACAGCGCCTACGAGCAGTACTTC. Translating gives CASSPDSAYEQYF.

CDR3 DNA sequence: TGTGCCAGCAGCCCAGTCGTGGGGGGCCTCTATGGCTACACCTTC. Its protein is CASSPVVGGLYGYTF. This chain uses TRBV11-3 with TRBJ1-2; a weak D match, TRBD1 (6 bases). Germline V gene lookup returns CDR1 SGHNT and CDR2 YENEEA. The germline V and J ends were trimmed by 5 bases and 4 bases, with 17 bases remaining between them. CDR3 length: 15 amino acids.